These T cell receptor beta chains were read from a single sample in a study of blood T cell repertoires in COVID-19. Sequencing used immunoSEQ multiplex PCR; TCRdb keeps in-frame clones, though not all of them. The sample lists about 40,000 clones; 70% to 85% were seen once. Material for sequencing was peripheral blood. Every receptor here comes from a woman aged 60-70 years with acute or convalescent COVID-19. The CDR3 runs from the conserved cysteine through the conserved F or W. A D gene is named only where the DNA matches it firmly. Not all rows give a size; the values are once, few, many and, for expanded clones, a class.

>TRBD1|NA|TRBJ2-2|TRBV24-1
CATSDPKQGITGELFF
TGTGCCACCAGTGATCCCAAACAGGGGATCACCGGGGAGCTGTTTTTT
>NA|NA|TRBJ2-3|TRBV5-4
CASSLIGGIPVNTQYF
TGTGCCAGCAGCTTGATCGGCGGGATTCCTGTGAATACGCAGTATTTT
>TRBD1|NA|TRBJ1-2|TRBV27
CASQGTGRDGYTF
TGTGCCAGCCAAGGGACAGGGCGGGATGGCTACACCTTC
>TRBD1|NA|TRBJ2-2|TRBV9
CASSVEQGVTGELFF
TGTGCCAGCAGCGTAGAACAGGGGGTAACGGGGGAGCTGTTTTTT
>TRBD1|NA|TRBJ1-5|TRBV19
CATRGTGGNQPQHF
TGTGCCACCAGGGGGACAGGGGGCAATCAGCCCCAGCATTTT
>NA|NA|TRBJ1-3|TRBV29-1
CSVDPAGAGNSGNTIYF
TGCAGCGTTGATCCAGCGGGGGCAGGGAACTCTGGAAACACCATATATTTT
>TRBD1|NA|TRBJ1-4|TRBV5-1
CASSQGTGVIEKLFF
TGCGCCAGCAGCCAAGGAACAGGGGTGATTGAAAAACTGTTTTTT
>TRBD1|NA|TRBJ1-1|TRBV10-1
CASSFGQANTEAFF
TGCGCCAGCAGCTTCGGACAGGCGAACACTGAAGCTTTCTTT
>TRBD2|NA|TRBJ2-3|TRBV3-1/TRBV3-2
CVSRGDADTQYF
TGCGTAAGTCGGGGGGACGCAGATACGCAGTATTTT
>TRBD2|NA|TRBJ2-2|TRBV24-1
CATSEHGTSGYSTGELFF
TGTGCCACCAGTGAACACGGGACTAGCGGATATTCCACCGGGGAGCTGTTTTTT
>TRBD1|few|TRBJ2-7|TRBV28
CASRSGTGPYEQYF
TGTGCCAGCAGGTCCGGGACAGGACCCTACGAGCAGTACTTC
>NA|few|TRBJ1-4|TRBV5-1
CASSLMTPTNEKLFF
TGCGCCAGCAGCTTGATGACACCAACTAATGAAAAACTGTTTTTT
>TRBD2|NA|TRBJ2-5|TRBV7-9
CASSLGLAGVETQYF
TGTGCCAGCAGCTTAGGACTAGCGGGAGTGGAGACCCAGTACTTC
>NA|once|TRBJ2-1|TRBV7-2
CASSLGTVNEQFF
TGTGCCAGCAGCTTAGGGACAGTTAATGAGCAGTTCTTC
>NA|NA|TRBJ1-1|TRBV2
CASSPRLGVTEAFF
TGTGCCAGCAGTCCTAGGCTGGGTGTCACTGAAGCTTTCTTT
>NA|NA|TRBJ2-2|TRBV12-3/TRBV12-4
CASSYTNTGELFF
TGTGCCAGCAGTTACACGAACACCGGGGAGCTGTTTTTT
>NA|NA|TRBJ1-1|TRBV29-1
CSYEDTEAFF
TGCAGCTATGAGGACACTGAAGCTTTCTTT
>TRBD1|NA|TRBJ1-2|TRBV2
CASSDVPGQGSMSGYTF
TGTGCCAGCAGCGACGTCCCGGGACAGGGATCTATGTCGGGCTACACCTTC
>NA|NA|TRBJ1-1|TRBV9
CASSVGPRDTNTEAFF
TGTGCCAGCAGCGTGGGCCCCCGGGACACGAACACTGAAGCTTTCTTT
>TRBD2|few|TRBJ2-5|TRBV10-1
CASSDTSGTGLETQYF
TGCGCCAGCAGTGATACTAGCGGGACGGGGCTGGAGACCCAGTACTTC
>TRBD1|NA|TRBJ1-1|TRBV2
CASKRLEGARNTEAFF
TGTGCCAGCAAAAGGTTGGAGGGGGCACGGAACACTGAAGCTTTCTTT
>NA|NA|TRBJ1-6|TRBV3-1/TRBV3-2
CASSLQVEVSPLHF
TGTGCCAGCAGCCTACAGGTCGAGGTTTCACCCCTCCACTTT
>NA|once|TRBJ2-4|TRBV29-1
CSVLTWAIQYF
TGCAGCGTGCTAACATGGGCCATTCAGTACTTC
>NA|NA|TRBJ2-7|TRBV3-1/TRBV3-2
CASSQGGRSYEQYF
TGTGCCAGCAGCCAAGGCGGGCGGTCCTACGAGCAGTACTTC
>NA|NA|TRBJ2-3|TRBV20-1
CSASLSGRGTDTQYF
TGCAGTGCTAGTTTGAGCGGGCGAGGGACAGATACGCAGTATTTT
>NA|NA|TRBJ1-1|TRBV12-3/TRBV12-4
CASSLAGNTEAFF
TGTGCCAGCAGTTTGGCAGGGAACACTGAAGCTTTCTTT
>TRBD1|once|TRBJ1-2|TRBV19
CASTPTGGHGYTF
TGTGCCAGTACCCCGACAGGGGGTCATGGCTACACCTTC
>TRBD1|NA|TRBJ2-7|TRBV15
CATSFAGTGPHEQYF
TGTGCCACCAGCTTTGCCGGGACAGGTCCCCACGAGCAGTACTTC
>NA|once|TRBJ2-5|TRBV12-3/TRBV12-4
CASSSSNQETQYF
TGTGCCAGCAGTTCATCAAACCAAGAGACCCAGTACTTC
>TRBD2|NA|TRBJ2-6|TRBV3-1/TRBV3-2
CASSQDRLGLAGGGGANVLTF
TGTGCCAGCAGCCAAGATCGATTGGGACTAGCGGGGGGAGGTGGGGCCAACGTCCTGACTTTC
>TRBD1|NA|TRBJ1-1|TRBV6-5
CASRNRGLNTEAFF
TGTGCCAGCAGGAACAGGGGGTTGAACACTGAAGCTTTCTTT
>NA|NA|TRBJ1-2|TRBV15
CATSRDSSEGNTF
TGTGCCACCAGCAGAGATAGCTCCGAGGGTAATACCTTC
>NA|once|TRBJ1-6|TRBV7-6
CASSTMTDNSPLHF
TGTGCCAGCAGCACTATGACAGATAATTCACCCCTCCACTTT
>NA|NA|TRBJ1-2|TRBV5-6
CASRSGSLGYGYTF
TGTGCCAGCAGGTCCGGGTCGTTAGGCTATGGCTACACCTTC
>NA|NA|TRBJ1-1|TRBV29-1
CSVRPGGRLNTEAFF
TGCAGCGTTCGCCCCGGGGGTCGCTTGAACACTGAAGCTTTCTTT
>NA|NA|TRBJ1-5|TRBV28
CASSIGGGNQPQHF
TGTGCCAGCAGCATCGGGGGAGGCAATCAGCCCCAGCATTTT
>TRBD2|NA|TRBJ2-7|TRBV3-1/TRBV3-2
CASSQVEAGGSYEQYF
TGTGCCAGCAGCCAAGTCGAAGCGGGGGGCTCCTACGAGCAGTACTTC
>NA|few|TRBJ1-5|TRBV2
CASSAGGMKPQHF
TGTGCCAGCAGTGCGGGAGGGATGAAGCCCCAGCATTTT
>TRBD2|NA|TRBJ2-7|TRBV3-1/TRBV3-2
CASTHSGGASEQYF
TGTGCCAGCACCCATAGCGGGGGGGCATCCGAGCAGTACTTC
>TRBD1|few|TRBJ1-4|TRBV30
CAWSRQGSSHRFF
TGTGCCTGGAGTCGACAGGGAAGTTCTCATCGGTTTTTT
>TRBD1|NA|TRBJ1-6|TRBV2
CASRRQGVNRPPLHF
TGTGCCAGCAGACGACAGGGGGTTAATCGGCCACCCCTCCACTTT
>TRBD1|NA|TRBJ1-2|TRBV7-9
CASSPGQVPKRTYGYTF
TGTGCCAGCAGCCCTGGACAGGTTCCCAAACGAACGTATGGCTACACCTTC
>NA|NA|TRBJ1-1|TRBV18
CASSPQGGELNTEAFF
TGTGCCAGCTCCCCCCAGGGTGGAGAATTGAACACTGAAGCTTTCTTT
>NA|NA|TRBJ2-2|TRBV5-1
CASSIAQSNTGELFF
TGCGCCAGCAGCATAGCCCAGTCGAACACCGGGGAGCTGTTTTTT
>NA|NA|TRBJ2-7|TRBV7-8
CASSRGLTSYEQYF
TGTGCCAGCAGCCGAGGGCTTACCTCCTACGAGCAGTACTTC
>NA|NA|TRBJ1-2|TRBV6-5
CASSKQVRANYGYTF
TGTGCCAGCAGCAAACAGGTCAGAGCTAACTATGGCTACACCTTC
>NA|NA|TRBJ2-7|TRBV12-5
CASGSPYRALSEQYF
TGTGCTAGTGGTTCCCCGTATAGAGCTTTATCCGAGCAGTACTTC
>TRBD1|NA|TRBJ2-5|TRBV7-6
CASSQGQAQGTQYF
TGTGCCAGCAGCCAAGGACAGGCCCAAGGGACCCAGTACTTC
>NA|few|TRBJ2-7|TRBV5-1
CASSVSPGSSYEQYF
TGCGCCAGCAGCGTAAGCCCCGGGAGCTCCTACGAGCAGTACTTC
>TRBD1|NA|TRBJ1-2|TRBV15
CATSRRDSASNYGYTF
TGTGCCACCAGCAGACGGGACAGCGCAAGTAACTATGGCTACACCTTC
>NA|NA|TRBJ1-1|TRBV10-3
CAISGQTNTEAFF
TGTGCCATCAGTGGACAGACGAACACTGAAGCTTTCTTT